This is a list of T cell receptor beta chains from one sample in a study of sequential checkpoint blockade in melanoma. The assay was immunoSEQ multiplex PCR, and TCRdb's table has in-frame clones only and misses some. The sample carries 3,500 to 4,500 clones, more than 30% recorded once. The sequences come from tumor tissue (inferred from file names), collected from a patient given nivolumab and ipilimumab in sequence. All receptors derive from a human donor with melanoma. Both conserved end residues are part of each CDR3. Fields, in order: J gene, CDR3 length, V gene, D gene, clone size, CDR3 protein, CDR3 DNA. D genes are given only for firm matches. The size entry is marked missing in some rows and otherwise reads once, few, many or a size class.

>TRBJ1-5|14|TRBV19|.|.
CASSWDSRDQPQHF
TGTGCCAGCAGTTGGGACTCGCGGGATCAGCCCCAGCATTTT
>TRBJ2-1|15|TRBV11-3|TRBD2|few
CASLAGGSSYNEQFF
TGTGCCAGCCTAGCGGGAGGGAGCTCCTACAATGAGCAGTTCTTC
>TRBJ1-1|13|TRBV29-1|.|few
CSVEGVLNTEAFF
TGCAGCGTTGAGGGGGTGTTGAACACTGAAGCTTTCTTT
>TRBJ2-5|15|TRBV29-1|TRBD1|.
CSVDRMTGAQETQYF
TGCAGCGTCGACCGAATGACAGGGGCCCAAGAGACCCAGTACTTC
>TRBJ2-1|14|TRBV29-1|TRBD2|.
CSVEEASGIDEQFF
TGCAGCGTTGAAGAGGCTAGCGGGATCGATGAGCAGTTCTTC
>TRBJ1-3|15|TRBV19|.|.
CASSIQAFSGNTIYF
TGTGCCAGTAGTATACAGGCCTTCTCTGGAAACACCATATATTTT
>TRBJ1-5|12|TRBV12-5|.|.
CASGLRDQPQHF
TGTGCTAGTGGTTTGCGGGATCAGCCCCAGCATTTT
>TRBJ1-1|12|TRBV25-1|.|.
CASSEGRTEAFF
TGTGCCAGCAGTGAAGGCAGAACTGAAGCTTTCTTT
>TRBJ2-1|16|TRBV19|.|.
CASKLYWRAPVYEQFF
TGTGCCAGTAAGCTCTACTGGAGGGCCCCCGTATATGAGCAGTTCTTC
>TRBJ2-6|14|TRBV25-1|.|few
CASSLTSGANVLTF
TGTGCCAGCAGTTTAACCTCTGGGGCCAACGTCCTGACTTTC
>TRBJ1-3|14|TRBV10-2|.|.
CASSESQLRNTIYF
TGCGCCAGCAGTGAGTCGCAGCTAAGAAACACCATATATTTT
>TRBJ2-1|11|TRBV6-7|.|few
CASAFQGEQFF
TGTGCCAGCGCCTTTCAGGGTGAGCAGTTCTTC
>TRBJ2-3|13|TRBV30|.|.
CAWSGLSFDTQYF
TGTGCCTGGAGTGGGCTATCGTTCGATACGCAGTATTTT
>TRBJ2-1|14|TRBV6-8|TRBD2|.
CASSFRLASNEQFF
TGTGCCAGCAGTTTCCGACTAGCGAGCAATGAGCAGTTCTTC
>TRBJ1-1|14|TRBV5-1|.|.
CASSSWDGGVEPSF
TGCGCCAGCAGCTCGTGGGATGGTGGTGTGGAACCATCCTTT
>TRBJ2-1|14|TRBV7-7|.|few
CASTTTGPYNEQFF
TGTGCCAGCACCACGACAGGACCCTACAATGAGCAGTTCTTC
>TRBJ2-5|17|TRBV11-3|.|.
CASSLGRVGSVQETQYF
TGTGCCAGCAGCTTAGGCCGGGTCGGGAGTGTCCAAGAGACCCAGTACTTC
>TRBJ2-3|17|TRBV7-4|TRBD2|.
CASSVAGLAGGADTQYF
TGTGCCAGCAGCGTAGCTGGACTAGCGGGAGGCGCAGATACGCAGTATTTT
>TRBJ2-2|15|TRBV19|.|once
CASKRGYQGTGELFF
TGTGCCAGTAAAAGGGGGTATCAAGGGACCGGGGAGCTGTTTTTT
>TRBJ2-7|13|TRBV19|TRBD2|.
CASASGAFYEQYF
TGTGCCAGTGCTAGCGGGGCCTTTTACGAGCAGTACTTC
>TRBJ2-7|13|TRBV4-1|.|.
CASSQVDRYEQYF
TGCGCCAGCAGCCAAGTCGACAGATACGAGCAGTACTTC
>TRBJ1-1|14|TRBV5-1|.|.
CASSRATGNTEAFF
TGCGCCAGCAGCCGCGCTACAGGGAACACTGAAGCTTTCTTT
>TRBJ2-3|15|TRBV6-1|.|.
CASSEADPSTDTQYF
TGTGCCAGCAGTGAAGCAGACCCTAGCACAGATACGCAGTATTTT
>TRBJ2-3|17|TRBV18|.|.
CASSPPTQGLVTDTQYF
TGTGCCAGCTCACCACCCACTCAGGGGCTAGTCACAGATACGCAGTATTTT
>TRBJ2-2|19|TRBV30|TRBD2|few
CAWSPSHSTSGRITGELFF
TGTGCCTGGAGTCCTTCCCACTCGACTAGCGGGAGGATCACCGGGGAGCTGTTTTTT
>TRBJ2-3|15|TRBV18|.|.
CASSPTQGGSDTQYF
TGTGCCAGCTCACCAACCCAGGGGGGCTCAGATACGCAGTATTTT
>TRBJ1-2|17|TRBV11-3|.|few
CASSRGGSGKANYGYTF
TGTGCCAGCAGCCGTGGGGGCAGCGGAAAGGCTAACTATGGCTACACCTTC
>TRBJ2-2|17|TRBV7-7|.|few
CASSPQLSDQYTGELFF
TGTGCCAGCAGCCCACAGTTATCCGACCAATACACCGGGGAGCTGTTTTTT
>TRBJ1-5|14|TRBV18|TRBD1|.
CASSGTGLNQPQHF
TGTGCCAGCTCCGGGACAGGCCTAAATCAGCCCCAGCATTTT
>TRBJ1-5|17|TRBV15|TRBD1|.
CATSRETGTGSNQPQHF
TGTGCCACCAGCAGAGAGACAGGGACTGGCAGCAATCAGCCCCAGCATTTT
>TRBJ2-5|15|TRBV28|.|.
CASSLLEGRWETQYF
TGTGCCAGCAGTTTATTAGAGGGTAGATGGGAGACCCAGTACTTC
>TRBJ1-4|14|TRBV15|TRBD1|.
CATTQGAEDEKLFF
TGTGCCACCACCCAGGGGGCGGAGGATGAAAAACTGTTTTTT
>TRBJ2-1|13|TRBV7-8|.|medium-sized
CASSLDFKDEQFF
TGTGCTAGCAGCCTGGACTTTAAAGATGAGCAGTTCTTC
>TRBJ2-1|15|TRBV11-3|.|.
CASSGNRGGINEQFF
TGTGCCAGCAGCGGGAACAGGGGGGGGATCAATGAGCAGTTCTTC
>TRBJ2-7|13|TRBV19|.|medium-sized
CASRGEFTYEQYF
TGTGCCAGTAGAGGAGAGTTCACCTACGAGCAGTACTTC
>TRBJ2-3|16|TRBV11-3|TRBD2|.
CASSLVAGGPSDTQYF
TGTGCCAGCAGCTTGGTAGCGGGAGGGCCCTCTGATACGCAGTATTTT
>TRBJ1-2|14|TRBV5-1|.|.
CASSLAGGAGGYTF
TGCGCCAGCAGCTTGGCCGGCGGAGCGGGTGGCTACACCTTC
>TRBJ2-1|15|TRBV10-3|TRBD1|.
CAISYRGQAYNEQFF
TGTGCCATCAGTTATCGAGGACAGGCTTACAATGAGCAGTTCTTC
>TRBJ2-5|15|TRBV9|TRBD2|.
CASSPGTSGGETQYF
TGTGCCAGCAGTCCCGGGACTAGCGGAGGAGAGACCCAGTACTTC
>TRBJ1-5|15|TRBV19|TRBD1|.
CASSSGQGFNQPQHF
TGTGCCAGTAGCTCGGGACAGGGTTTCAATCAGCCCCAGCATTTT
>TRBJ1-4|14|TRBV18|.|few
CASSPPEDNEKLFF
TGTGCCAGCTCACCACCCGAGGATAATGAAAAACTGTTTTTT
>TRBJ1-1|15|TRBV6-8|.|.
CASSYSRVRITEAFF
TGTGCCAGCAGTTATAGTAGGGTGAGGATCACTGAAGCTTTCTTT
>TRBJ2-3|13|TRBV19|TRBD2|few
CASKKRETDTQYF
TGTGCCAGTAAGAAGCGGGAGACCGATACGCAGTATTTT
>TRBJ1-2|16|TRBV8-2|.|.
CGSKTHHSRKTYGYTF
TGTGGCAGTAAGACGCATCATAGCCGAAAGACCTATGGCTACACCTTC
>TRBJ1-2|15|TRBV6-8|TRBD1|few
CASSYRSTGRDGYTF
TGTGCCAGCAGTTACCGCTCGACAGGGAGGGATGGCTACACCTTC
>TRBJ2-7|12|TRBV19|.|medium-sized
CASGLNAYEQYF
TGTGCCTCAGGCCTGAACGCCTACGAGCAGTACTTC
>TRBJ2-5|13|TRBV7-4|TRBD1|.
CASSWTGQETQYF
TGTGCCAGCAGCTGGACAGGGCAGGAGACCCAGTACTTC
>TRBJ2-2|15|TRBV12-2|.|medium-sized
CANAGQGKDAGELFF
TGTGCCAACGCGGGACAGGGGAAAGACGCCGGGGAGCTGTTTTTT
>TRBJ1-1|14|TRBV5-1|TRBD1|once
CASSPTGMNTEAFF
TGCGCCAGCAGCCCGACAGGGATGAACACTGAAGCTTTCTTT
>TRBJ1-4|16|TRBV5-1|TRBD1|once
CASSPGTDKINEKLFF
TGCGCCAGCAGCCCAGGGACAGACAAGATTAATGAAAAACTGTTTTTT
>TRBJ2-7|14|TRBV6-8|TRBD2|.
CASSPTGTSREQYF
TGTGCCAGCAGTCCAACGGGGACTAGCCGCGAGCAGTACTTC
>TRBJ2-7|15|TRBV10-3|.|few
CAISESFLPSPEQYF
TGTGCCATCAGTGAGTCTTTTCTCCCAAGTCCCGAGCAGTACTTC
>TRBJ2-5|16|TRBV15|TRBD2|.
CATSRPTSGRQETQYF
TGTGCCACCAGCAGACCCACTAGCGGCCGCCAAGAGACCCAGTACTTC
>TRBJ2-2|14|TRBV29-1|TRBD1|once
CSGGQGAHTGELFF
TGCAGCGGAGGACAGGGGGCCCACACCGGGGAGCTGTTTTTT
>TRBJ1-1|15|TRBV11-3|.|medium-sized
CASSSLDIIATEAFF
TGTGCCAGCAGCTCTCTCGATATCATAGCCACTGAAGCTTTCTTT